One and the same sample provided the 5 T cell receptor beta chains below, sequenced in a study of T cells after yellow fever vaccination. TCRdb fed the 5' RACE reads into MiXCR, producing one record per CDR3 protein. The sample has 200,000 to 300,000 distinct CDR3 sequences; approximately 12% are singletons. The source material was CD4+ T cells sorted from PBMCs, sampled 45 days after the yellow fever booster vaccination. The receptors shown here come from a man aged 30 to 45 who received the YFV17D yellow fever vaccine.

The chain uses TRBV20-1 and TRBJ2-3, with D unclear. CDR3 size: 13 residues. CDR1 is DFQATT, CDR2 SNEGSKA, per germline (reference sequence). V lost 3 bases and J 4 bases, leaving 11 bases between the germline ends. In nucleotides, the CDR3 is TGCAGTGCTAGGCCCCGACTCCCAGATACGCAGTATTTT. Residues: CSARPRLPDTQYF.

The V gene is TRBV3-1, the J gene TRBJ2-1, with 9 positions matching TRBD2. Unmatched junction bases numbered 7, after V lost 6 bases and J lost 4 bases. There are 15 residues in the CDR3. The germline gives CDR1 LGHDT, CDR2 YNNKEL (reference sequence). The CDR3 is CASSPDSGSYNEQFF. The CDR3, as DNA: TGTGCCAGCAGTCCTGATAGCGGGAGTTACAATGAGCAGTTCTTC.

This clonotype was detected a few times. The chain employs TRBV29-1 and TRBJ2-2, with 9 nucleotides matching TRBD2. The CDR3 has 14 amino acids. Trimming at V came to 6 bases and at J to 6 bases, leaving 8 bases not matched to a gene. Per germline, CDR1 SQVTM and CDR2 ANQGSEA. The CDR3 spells CSVYAGGPPGELFF. The DNA of the CDR3 is TGCAGCGTGTATGCGGGAGGGCCGCCCGGGGAGCTGTTTTTT.

CDR3 protein: CASSDRGVDISPLHF. The CDR3 DNA reads TGTGCCAGCAGTGACCGCGGTGTAGATATTTCACCCCTCCACTTT. The chain is built from TRBV2 and TRBJ1-6, with no clear D. The V and J ends lost 3 bases and 9 bases respectively, with 15 bases between them. CDR3 length equals 15 residues. CDR1 SNHLY and CDR2 FYNNEI come from the germline V gene.

V is TRBV19 and J is TRBJ2-1, with TRBD1 as a possible D gene (6 bases). Trimming stripped 6 bases from V and 0 bases from J, with 9 bases between. Germline CDR1 is LNHDA and CDR2 is SQIVND (reference sequence). This CDR3 comprises 14 residues. Here the CDR3 reads CASRQGRSYNEQFF. The CDR3 DNA is TGTGCCAGTAGACAGGGCCGCTCCTACAATGAGCAGTTCTTC. Variable domain in full (rest from reference TRBV19 and TRBJ2-1): DGGITQSPKYLFRKEGQNVTLSCEQNLNHDAMYWYRQDPGQGLRLIYYSQIVNDFQKGDIAEGYSVSREKKESFPLTVTSAQKNPTAFYLCASRQGRSYNEQFFGPGTRLTVL.